This note documents a single T cell receptor beta chain sequence. The data stem from a study of response to subunit inactivated influenza vaccine. V lost 1 base to trimming and J lost 0 bases, with 19 bases between them. The CDR3 runs to 18 residues. CDR1 is LGHNA and CDR2 is YSLEER in the germline V gene. Using its own MiXCR run on the RT-PCR reads, TCRdb lists one record per CDR3 protein. Of about 190,000 distinct CDR3 sequences detected, approximately 15% appear once; the ten largest clones hold roughly 24%. The rearrangement uses TRBV4-3 and TRBJ2-7; D might be TRBD1 (5 bases). Material: CD8+ T cells sorted from PBMCs, obtained more than 4 days after vaccination. The origin of this receptor is a man in his forties or fifties who received an inactivated influenza vaccine. DNA for the CDR3: TGCGCCAGCAGCCAAGTATGGACCCAGGGTGCAGGCTCCTACGAGCAGTACTTC. Translated, it gives CASSQVWTQGAGSYEQYF.